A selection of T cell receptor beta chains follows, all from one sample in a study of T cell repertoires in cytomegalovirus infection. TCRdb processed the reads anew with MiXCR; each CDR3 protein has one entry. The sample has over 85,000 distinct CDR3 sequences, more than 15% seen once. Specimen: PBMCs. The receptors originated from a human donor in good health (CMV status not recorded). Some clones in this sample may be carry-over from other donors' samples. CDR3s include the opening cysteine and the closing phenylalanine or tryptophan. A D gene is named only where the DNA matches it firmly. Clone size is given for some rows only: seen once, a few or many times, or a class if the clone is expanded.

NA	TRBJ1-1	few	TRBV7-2	TGTGCCAGCAGCCCCCCGGGTGGAGGGGCTTTCTTT	CASSPPGGGAFF
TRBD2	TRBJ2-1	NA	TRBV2	TGTGCCAGCAGTATTCTAGCGGGGGTTCAAGGCAATGAGCAGTTCTTC	CASSILAGVQGNEQFF
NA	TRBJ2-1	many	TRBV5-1	TGCGCCAGCAGCTTGAGCAGGGCCTACAGTGAGCAGTTCTTC	CASSLSRAYSEQFF
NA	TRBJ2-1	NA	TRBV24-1	TGTGCCACCAGTGATTCCCGGGCTTCCAGCTCCTACAATGAGCAGTTCTTC	CATSDSRASSSYNEQFF
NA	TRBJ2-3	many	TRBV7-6	TGTGCCAGCAGCTACCGGGCCACAGATACGCAGTATTTT	CASSYRATDTQYF
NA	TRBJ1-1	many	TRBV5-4	TGTGCCAGCAGCCCGTCTAACAGGGAGGGTCGCGCTTTCTTT	CASSPSNREGRAFF
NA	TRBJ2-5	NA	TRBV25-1	TGTGCCAGCAGTGATCCCAAGGGGACCCAGTACTTC	CASSDPKGTQYF
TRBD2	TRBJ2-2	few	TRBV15	TGTGCCACCAGCAGAGGTTTTGCGGGGGCCGGGGAGCTGTTTTTT	CATSRGFAGAGELFF
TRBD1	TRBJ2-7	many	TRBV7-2	TGTGCCAGCAGCCAGCTAGGGACAGGGGTTTGGGAGCAGTACTTC	CASSQLGTGVWEQYF
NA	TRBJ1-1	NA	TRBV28	TGTGCCAGCGGACCCGGGGTGAGGCCGTGGAACACTGAAGCTTTCTTT	CASGPGVRPWNTEAFF
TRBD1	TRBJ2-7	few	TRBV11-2	TGTGCCAGCGGGTTGACCGGGACAGGGGGCGGGCGGGGGCAGTACTTC	CASGLTGTGGGRGQYF
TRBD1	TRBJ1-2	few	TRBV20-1	TGCAGTGCTAGCGCCAGGGGGAATTATGGCTACACCTTC	CSASARGNYGYTF
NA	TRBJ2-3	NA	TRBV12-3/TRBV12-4	TGTGCCAGCACCGGGCGACTAGTTGGCACAGATACGCAGTATTTT	CASTGRLVGTDTQYF
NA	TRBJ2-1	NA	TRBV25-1	TGTGCCAGCGCCCGGGGGGCTAGCGGAGGCTCCTACAATGAGCAGTTCTTC	CASARGASGGSYNEQFF
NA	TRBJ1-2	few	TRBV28	TGTGCCAGCAGTTTCGGGGCAGGACGTGGCTACACCTTC	CASSFGAGRGYTF
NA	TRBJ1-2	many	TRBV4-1	TGCGCCAGCAGCCAACTCCAGGGTCGGTATGGCTACACCTTC	CASSQLQGRYGYTF
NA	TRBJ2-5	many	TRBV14	TGTGCCAGCAGCCAAGATCCCAGGCGAGGCGAGACCCAGTACTTC	CASSQDPRRGETQYF
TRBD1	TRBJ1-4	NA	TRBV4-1	TGCGCCAGCAGCCAAGACGGGGTGAGGGACAGCGAAAAACTGTTTTTT	CASSQDGVRDSEKLFF
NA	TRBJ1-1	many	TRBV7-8	TGTGCCAGCAGCTTAGCCGCGTCGGCAGGACGCATGAACACTGAAGCTTTCTTT	CASSLAASAGRMNTEAFF
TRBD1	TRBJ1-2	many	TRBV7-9	TGTGCCAGCAGCCCCCGGGACAGGAACTATGGCTACACCTTC	CASSPRDRNYGYTF
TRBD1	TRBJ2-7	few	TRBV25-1	TGTGCCAGCAGTGAATATAGGACAGGGGCAGATGAGCAGTACTTC	CASSEYRTGADEQYF
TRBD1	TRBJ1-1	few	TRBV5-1	TGCGCCAGCAGCTGGACACAGGGGGACACTGAAGCTTTCTTT	CASSWTQGDTEAFF
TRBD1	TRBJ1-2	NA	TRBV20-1	TGCAGTGCTAGAACCCGAAGGACAGGGAGAGGCTACACCTTC	CSARTRRTGRGYTF
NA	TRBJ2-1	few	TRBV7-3	TGTGCCAGCAGCACGGGACTCATCAATGAGCAGTTCTTC	CASSTGLINEQFF
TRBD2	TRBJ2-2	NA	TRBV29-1	TGCAGCGTTTTGGGACTAGCCGGCACCGGGGAGCTGTTTTTT	CSVLGLAGTGELFF
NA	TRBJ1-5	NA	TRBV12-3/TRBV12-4	TGTGCCAGCAGTTTAGGACCGGCCGGAACGTCCCAGCCCCAGCATTTT	CASSLGPAGTSQPQHF
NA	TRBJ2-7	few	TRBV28	TGTGCCAGCAGTTTTCCCCTATCGGCCTACGAGCAGTACTTC	CASSFPLSAYEQYF
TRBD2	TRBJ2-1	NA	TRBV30	TGTGCCTGGAGCCTAGCGGTATACAATGAGCAGTTCTTC	CAWSLAVYNEQFF
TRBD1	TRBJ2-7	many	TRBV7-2	TGTGCCAGCAGCCCCGGACAGGGTATCTCGTACGAGCAGTACTTC	CASSPGQGISYEQYF
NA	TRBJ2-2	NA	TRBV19	TGTGCCAGTAGTTCGACAATGTCCGGGGAGCTGTTTTTT	CASSSTMSGELFF
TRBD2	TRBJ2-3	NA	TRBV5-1	TGCGCCAGCAGCCAGACTAGCGGGGCGCCAGATACGCAGTATTTT	CASSQTSGAPDTQYF
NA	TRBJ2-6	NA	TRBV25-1	TGTGCCAGCAGTGAATGGGGGCGAACATCTGGGGCCAACGTCCTGACTTTC	CASSEWGRTSGANVLTF
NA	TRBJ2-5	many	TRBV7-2	TGTGCCAGCAGCTCACCGACGACCCAGTACTTC	CASSSPTTQYF
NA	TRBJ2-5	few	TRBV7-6	TGTGCCAGCACTAATTCTACAGCGTACCAAGAGACCCAGTACTTC	CASTNSTAYQETQYF
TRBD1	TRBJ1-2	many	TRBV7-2	TGTGCCAGCAGACAAGCGGACAGGGAGAATGGCTACACCTTC	CASRQADRENGYTF
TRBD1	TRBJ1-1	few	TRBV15	TGTGCCACCAGCAGAGGTATTGGGACAGGGAACACTGAAGCTTTCTTT	CATSRGIGTGNTEAFF
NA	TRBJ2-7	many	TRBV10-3	TGTGCCATCAGTGGTTCGGCAGGGTCTATTTCCTACGAGCAGTACTTC	CAISGSAGSISYEQYF
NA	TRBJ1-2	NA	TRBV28	TGTGCCAGCAGTCCATCGACAGGTGGCTACACCTTC	CASSPSTGGYTF
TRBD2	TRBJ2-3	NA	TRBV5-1	TGCGCCAGCAGCGGCGGCGGGGGGACTCCTAGCACAGATACGCAGTATTTT	CASSGGGGTPSTDTQYF
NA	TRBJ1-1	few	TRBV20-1	TGCAGTGCTAGAAGGTCTGGGGGCACTGAAGCTTTCTTT	CSARRSGGTEAFF
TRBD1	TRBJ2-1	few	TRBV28	TGTGCCAGCAGTTCCCTACTTCCAGGGGGCTCTGAGCAGTTCTTC	CASSSLLPGGSEQFF
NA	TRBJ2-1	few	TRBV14	TGTGCCAGCAGCTCCGGGGGCGCCTACAATGAGCAGTTCTTC	CASSSGGAYNEQFF
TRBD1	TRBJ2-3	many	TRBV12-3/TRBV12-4	TGTGCCAGCAGCAGCACAGGGGGCGCGAATACGCAGTATTTT	CASSSTGGANTQYF
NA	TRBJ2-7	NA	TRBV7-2	TGTGCCAGCAGCTCCCGGGCAGGGCCCTTCGAGCAGTACTTC	CASSSRAGPFEQYF
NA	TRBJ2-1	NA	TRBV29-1	TGCAGCATCTTGCCCCGGGGCCCCGAGACGTTCTTC	CSILPRGPETFF
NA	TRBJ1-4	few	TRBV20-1	TGCAGTGCTAGAGATCCAAAGGGTTTGGCTAATGAAAAACTGTTTTTT	CSARDPKGLANEKLFF
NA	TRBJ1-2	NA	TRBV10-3	TGTGCCATCGGGGGAGCTAACTATGGCTACACCTTC	CAIGGANYGYTF
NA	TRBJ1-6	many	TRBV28	TGTGCCAGCTCCCTGAGGGAAAAGGGCTCACCCCTCCACTTT	CASSLREKGSPLHF
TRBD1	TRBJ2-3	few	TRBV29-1	TGCAGCGCCCCGGGACAGGGGACTTTAGATACGCAGTATTTT	CSAPGQGTLDTQYF
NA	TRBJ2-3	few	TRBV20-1	TGCAGTGCTCCCTGGGAGGGGGGATCCACAGATACGCAGTATTTT	CSAPWEGGSTDTQYF